A single count supports the clone carrying this T cell receptor (beta chain). The sample originates from a study of shared clonotypes between healthy human individuals. In germline, CDR1 is MNHEY, CDR2 SVGAGI. The CDR3 loop spans 13 amino acids. Trimming removed 4 bases from V and 8 bases from J, with 12 bases in between. Sequencing was performed with immunoSEQ multiplex PCR; in TCRdb, only in-frame clones are kept and a portion is missing. The sample records about a million clones, under 80% being singletons. The sequence was collected from a man aged 18 to 30 in good health. The chain has TRBV6-5 and TRBJ2-1; the D gene is possibly TRBD1 (6 bases). The sequenced material came from memory CD4+ T cells sorted from blood. Noted subset: CD45RA-negative fraction. In DNA, the CDR3 is TGTGCCAGCAGTTTCTTCAGGGGCGATGAGCAGTTCTTC. Encoded protein: CASSFFRGDEQFF.